This T cell receptor beta chain appears in the sequencing data of a study of radiation and T cells in renal cell carcinoma. Across the whole study: Nephrectomy followed 15 Gy stereotactic body radiation by 4 weeks. Overall study results and limits: From baseline, blood top tumor clonotypes peaked at 2 weeks post-radiation.

This CDR3 spans 13 amino acids. V shed 6 bases, J shed 5 bases, and the junction held 7 bases outside the gene matches. Germline V gene lookup returns CDR1 SQVTM and CDR2 ANQGSEA. Time point: blood 2 weeks post-SBRT. Treatment reported: 15 Gy SBRT to primary tumor, nephrectomy 4 weeks later. Radiation-treated patients gave blood at baseline, week 2 and week 4. This renal cell carcinoma was of the clear cell type. TCRdb's copy holds only in-frame clones and misses some; the assay was immunoSEQ multiplex PCR. This sample yields some 120,000 clones, of which over 75% are seen a single time; around 1.8% belongs to the top ten. As to this clone: Its antigen remains unidentified.

This chain links TRBV29-1 with TRBJ2-1; 7 bases line up with TRBD1. The material was blood, obtained from a patient whose treatment included radiotherapy and nephrectomy. This clonotype originated in a woman aged 60 to 75 with renal cell carcinoma. Written as DNA, the CDR3 is TGCAGCGTCACCGGGACAGTTCACAATGAGCAGTTCTTC. It specifies CSVTGTVHNEQFF.